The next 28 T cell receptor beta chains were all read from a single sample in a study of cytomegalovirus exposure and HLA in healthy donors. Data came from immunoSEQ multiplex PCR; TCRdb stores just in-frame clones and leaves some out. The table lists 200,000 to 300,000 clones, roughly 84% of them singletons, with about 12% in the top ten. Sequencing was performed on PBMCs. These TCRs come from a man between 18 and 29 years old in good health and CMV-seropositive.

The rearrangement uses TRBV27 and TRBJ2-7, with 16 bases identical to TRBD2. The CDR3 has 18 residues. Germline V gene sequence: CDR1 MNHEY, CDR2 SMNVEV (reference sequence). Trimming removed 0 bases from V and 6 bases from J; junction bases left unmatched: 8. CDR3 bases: TGTGCCAGCAGTTTATCGGGACTAGCGGGAGGGCCGGAATCCGAGCAGTACTTC. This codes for CASSLSGLAGGPESEQYF.

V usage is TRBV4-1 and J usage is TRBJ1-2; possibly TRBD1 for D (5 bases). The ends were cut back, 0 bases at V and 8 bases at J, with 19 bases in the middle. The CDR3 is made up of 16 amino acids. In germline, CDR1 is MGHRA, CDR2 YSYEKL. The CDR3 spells CASSQDSTGRVSGYTF. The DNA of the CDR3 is TGCGCCAGCAGCCAAGATAGCACAGGAAGGGTTAGCGGCTACACCTTC.

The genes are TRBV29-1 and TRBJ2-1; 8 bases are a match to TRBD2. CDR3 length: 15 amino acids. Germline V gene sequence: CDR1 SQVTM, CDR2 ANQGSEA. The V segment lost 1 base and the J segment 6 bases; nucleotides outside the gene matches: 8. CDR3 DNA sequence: TGCAGCGTTGAAGTTTCGGGAGGGCCCATCAATGAGCAGTTCTTC. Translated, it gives CSVEVSGGPINEQFF.

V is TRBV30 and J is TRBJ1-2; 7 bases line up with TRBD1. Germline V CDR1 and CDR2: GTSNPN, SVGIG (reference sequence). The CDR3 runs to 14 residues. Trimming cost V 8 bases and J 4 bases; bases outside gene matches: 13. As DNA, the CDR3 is TGTGCCGGGTTTACGGTAGGGGGCCGCTATGGCTACACCTTC. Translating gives CAGFTVGGRYGYTF.

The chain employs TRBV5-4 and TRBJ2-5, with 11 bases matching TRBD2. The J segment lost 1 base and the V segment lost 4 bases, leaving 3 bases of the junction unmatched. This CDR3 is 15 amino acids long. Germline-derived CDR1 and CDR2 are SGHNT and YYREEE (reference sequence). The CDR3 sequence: CASSRGLAVQETQYF. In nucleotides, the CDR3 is TGTGCCAGCAGCCGGGGACTAGCGGTCCAAGAGACCCAGTACTTC.

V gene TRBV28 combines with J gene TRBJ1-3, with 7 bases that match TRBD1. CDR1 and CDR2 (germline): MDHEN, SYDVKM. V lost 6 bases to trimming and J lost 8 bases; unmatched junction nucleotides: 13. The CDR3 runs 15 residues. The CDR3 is CASSSQGVIGDTIYF. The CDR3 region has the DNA TGTGCCAGCAGCTCCCAGGGGGTCATTGGTGACACCATATATTTT.

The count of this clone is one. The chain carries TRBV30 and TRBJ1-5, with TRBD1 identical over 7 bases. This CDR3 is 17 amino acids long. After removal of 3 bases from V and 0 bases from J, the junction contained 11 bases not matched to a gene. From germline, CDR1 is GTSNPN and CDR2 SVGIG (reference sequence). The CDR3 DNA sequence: TGTGCCTGGAGCCCCGGGACAGATATTTATAGCAATCAGCCCCAGCATTTT. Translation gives CAWSPGTDIYSNQPQHF.

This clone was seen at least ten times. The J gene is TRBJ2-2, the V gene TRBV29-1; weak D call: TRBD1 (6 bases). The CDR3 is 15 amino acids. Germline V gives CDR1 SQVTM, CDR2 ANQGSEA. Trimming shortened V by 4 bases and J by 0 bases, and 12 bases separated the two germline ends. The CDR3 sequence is CSVADRHPNTGELFF. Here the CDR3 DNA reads TGCAGCGTTGCGGACAGACATCCGAACACCGGGGAGCTGTTTTTT.

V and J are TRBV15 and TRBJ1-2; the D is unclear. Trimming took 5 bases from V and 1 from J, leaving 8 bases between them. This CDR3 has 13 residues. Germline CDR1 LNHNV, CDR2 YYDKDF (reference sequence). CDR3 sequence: CATSLRVNYGYTF. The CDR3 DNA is TGTGCCACCAGCCTACGGGTTAACTATGGCTACACCTTC.

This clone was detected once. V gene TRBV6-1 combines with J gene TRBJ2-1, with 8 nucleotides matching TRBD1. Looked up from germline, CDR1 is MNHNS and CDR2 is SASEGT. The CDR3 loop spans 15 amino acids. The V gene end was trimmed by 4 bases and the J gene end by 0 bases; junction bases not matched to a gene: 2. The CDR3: CASSGQGSSYNEQFF. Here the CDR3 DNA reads TGTGCCAGCAGTGGACAGGGGAGCTCCTACAATGAGCAGTTCTTC.

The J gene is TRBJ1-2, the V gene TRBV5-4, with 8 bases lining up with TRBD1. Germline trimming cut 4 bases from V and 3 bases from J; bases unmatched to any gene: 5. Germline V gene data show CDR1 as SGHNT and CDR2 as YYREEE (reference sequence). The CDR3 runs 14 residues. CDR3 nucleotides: TGTGCCAGCAGCACGGGACAGGCTTACTATGGCTACACCTTC. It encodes CASSTGQAYYGYTF.

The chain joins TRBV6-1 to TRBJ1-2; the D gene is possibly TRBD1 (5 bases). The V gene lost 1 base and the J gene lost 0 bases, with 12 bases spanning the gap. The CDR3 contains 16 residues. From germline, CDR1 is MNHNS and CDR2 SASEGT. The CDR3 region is CASSEGGMPTNYGYTF. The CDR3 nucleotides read TGTGCCAGCAGTGAAGGGGGGATGCCGACTAACTATGGCTACACCTTC.

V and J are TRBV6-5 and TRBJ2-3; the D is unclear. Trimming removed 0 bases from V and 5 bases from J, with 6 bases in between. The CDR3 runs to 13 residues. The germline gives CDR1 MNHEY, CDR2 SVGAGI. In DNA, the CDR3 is TGTGCCAGCAGTTACTCAGTTTTAGATACGCAGTATTTT. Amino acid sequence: CASSYSVLDTQYF.

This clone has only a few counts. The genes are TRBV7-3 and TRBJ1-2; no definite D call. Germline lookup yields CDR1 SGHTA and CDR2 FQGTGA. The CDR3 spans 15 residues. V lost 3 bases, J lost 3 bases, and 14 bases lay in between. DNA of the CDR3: TGTGCCAGCAGCTTGTTTGTCGGCACAGACTATGGCTACACCTTC. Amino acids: CASSLFVGTDYGYTF.

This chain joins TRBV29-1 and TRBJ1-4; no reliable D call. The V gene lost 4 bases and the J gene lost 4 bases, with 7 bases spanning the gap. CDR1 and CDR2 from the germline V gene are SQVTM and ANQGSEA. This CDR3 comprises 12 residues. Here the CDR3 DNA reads TGCAGCGTTGGGGCAGATAATGAAAAACTGTTTTTT. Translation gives CSVGADNEKLFF.

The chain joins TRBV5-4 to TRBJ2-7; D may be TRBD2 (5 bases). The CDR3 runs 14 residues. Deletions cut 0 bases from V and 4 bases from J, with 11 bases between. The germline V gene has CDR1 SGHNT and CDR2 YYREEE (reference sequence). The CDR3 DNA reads TGTGCCAGCAGCTTGGGACGGGGAATGTACGAGCAGTACTTC. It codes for CASSLGRGMYEQYF.

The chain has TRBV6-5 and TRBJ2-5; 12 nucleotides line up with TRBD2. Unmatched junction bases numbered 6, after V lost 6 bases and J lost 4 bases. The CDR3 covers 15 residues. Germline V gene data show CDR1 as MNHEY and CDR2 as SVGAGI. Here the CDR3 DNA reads TGTGCCAGCAGGAGACTAGCGGGAGATACAGAGACCCAGTACTTC. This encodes CASRRLAGDTETQYF.

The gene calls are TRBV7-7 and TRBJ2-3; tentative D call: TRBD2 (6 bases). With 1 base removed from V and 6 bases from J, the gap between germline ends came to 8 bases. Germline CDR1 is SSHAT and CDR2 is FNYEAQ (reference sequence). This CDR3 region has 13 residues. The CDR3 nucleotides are TGTGCCAGCAGCTTAGGGGAGGCCGATACGCAGTATTTT. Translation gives CASSLGEADTQYF.

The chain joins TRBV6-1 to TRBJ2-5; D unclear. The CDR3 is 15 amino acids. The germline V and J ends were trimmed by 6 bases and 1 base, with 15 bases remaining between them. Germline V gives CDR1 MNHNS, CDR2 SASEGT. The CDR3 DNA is TGTGCCAGCAGAGCACAACAAACGATCCAAGAGACCCAGTACTTC. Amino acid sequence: CASRAQQTIQETQYF.

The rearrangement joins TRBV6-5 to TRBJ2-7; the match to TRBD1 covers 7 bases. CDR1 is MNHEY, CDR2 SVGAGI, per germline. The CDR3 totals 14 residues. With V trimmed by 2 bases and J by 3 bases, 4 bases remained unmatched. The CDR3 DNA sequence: TGTGCCAGCAGTTACGATGGACAGGACTACGAGCAGTACTTC. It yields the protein CASSYDGQDYEQYF.

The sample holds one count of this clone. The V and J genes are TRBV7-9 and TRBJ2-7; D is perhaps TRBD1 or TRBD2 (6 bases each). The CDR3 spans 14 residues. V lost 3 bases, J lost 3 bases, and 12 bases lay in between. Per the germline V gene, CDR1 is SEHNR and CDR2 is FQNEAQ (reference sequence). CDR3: CASSFAGGYYEQYF. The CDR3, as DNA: TGTGCCAGCAGCTTTGCCGGGGGCTACTACGAGCAGTACTTC.

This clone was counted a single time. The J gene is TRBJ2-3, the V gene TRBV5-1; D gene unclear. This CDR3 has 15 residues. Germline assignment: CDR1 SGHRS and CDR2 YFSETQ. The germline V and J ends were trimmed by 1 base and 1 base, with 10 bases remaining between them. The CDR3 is CASSLFSVGTDTQYF. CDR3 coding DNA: TGCGCCAGCAGCTTGTTTTCGGTGGGCACAGATACGCAGTATTTT.

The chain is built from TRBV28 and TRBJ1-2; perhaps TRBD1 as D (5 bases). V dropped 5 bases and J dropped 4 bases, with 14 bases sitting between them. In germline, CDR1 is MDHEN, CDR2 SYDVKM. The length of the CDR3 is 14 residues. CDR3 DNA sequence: TGTGCCAGCAGTCCGGGACGGCGGGCCTATGGCTACACCTTC. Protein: CASSPGRRAYGYTF.

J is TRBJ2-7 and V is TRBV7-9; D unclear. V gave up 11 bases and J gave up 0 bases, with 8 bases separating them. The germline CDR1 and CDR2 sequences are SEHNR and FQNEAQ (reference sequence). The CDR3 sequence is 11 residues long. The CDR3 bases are TGTGCCGCCACGAGCTCCTACGAGCAGTACTTC. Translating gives CAATSSYEQYF.

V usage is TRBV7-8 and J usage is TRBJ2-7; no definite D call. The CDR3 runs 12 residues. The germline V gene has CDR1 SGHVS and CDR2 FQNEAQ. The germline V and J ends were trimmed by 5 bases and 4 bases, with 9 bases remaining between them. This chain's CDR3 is CASSVNYYEQYF. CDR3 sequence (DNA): TGTGCCAGCAGCGTAAACTATTACGAGCAGTACTTC.

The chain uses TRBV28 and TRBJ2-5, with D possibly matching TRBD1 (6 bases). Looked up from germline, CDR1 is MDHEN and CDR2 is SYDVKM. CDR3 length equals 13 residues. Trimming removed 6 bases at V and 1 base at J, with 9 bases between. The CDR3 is CASRVQGQETQYF. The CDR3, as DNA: TGTGCCAGCAGAGTACAGGGCCAAGAGACCCAGTACTTC.

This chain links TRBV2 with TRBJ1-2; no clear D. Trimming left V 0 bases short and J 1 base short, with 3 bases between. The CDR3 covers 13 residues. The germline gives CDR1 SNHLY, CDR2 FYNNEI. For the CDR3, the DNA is TGTGCCAGCAGTGAAGCCAATAACTATGGCTACACCTTC. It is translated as CASSEANNYGYTF.

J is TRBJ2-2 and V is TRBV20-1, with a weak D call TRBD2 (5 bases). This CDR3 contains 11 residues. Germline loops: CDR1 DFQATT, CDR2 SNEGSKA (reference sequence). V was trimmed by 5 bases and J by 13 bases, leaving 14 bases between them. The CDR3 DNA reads TGCAGTGCTGTAGGACTTAGCAGGCTGTTTTTT. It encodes CSAVGLSRLFF.